The 5 T cell receptor beta chains listed next were all sequenced from one sample in a study of blood T cell repertoires in COVID-19. Method: immunoSEQ multiplex PCR; TCRdb's copy keeps in-frame clones and lacks some. The table shows some 200,000 clones, with 80% to 85% occurring only once. The sequenced sample consisted of peripheral blood. The receptor source for this set is a woman of 80 years or more with COVID-19, enrolled during active disease.

The gene calls are TRBV7-9 and TRBJ2-3, with TRBD2 as a possible D gene (6 bases). The CDR3 extends over 15 amino acids. The germline V gene has CDR1 SEHNR and CDR2 FQNEAQ (reference sequence). V was cut by 1 base and J by 2 bases, with 10 bases left in between. DNA for the CDR3: TGTGCCAGCAGCTTAGGGGGCGGGGACACAGATACGCAGTATTTT. This sequence encodes CASSLGGGDTDTQYF.

The chain links TRBV5-1 to TRBJ2-1, with 10 positions matching TRBD1. In germline, CDR1 is SGHRS, CDR2 YFSETQ. The CDR3 runs 15 residues. V was clipped by 4 bases and J by 7 bases; unmatched bases: 8. This CDR3 reads CASSGGTGEWNEQFF. CDR3 in DNA: TGCGCCAGCAGCGGGGGGACAGGGGAGTGGAATGAGCAGTTCTTC.

The V and J genes are TRBV23-1 and TRBJ1-1; D perhaps matches TRBD1 (6 bases). TRBV23-1 is sorted into the ORF group, with uncertain function. The V end lost 2 bases, the J end lost 4 bases, and 14 bases lay between the germline ends. The CDR3 runs 15 residues. CDR3 nucleotides: TGCGCCAGCAGTCAAGAAAGGGAAGGGGGCACTGAAGCTTTCTTT. Its translation: CASSQEREGGTEAFF.

The chain links TRBV7-9 to TRBJ2-3, with TRBD2 matching over 10 bases. The CDR3 consists of 16 residues. Trimming removed 5 bases from V and 4 bases from J; junction bases left unmatched: 9. Per germline, CDR1 SEHNR and CDR2 FQNEAQ (reference sequence). The CDR3 protein is CASSPRASGGADTQYF. In DNA form, the CDR3 reads TGTGCCAGCAGCCCCCGTGCCAGCGGGGGGGCAGATACGCAGTATTTT. Variable domain in full (rest from reference TRBV7-9 and TRBJ2-3): DTGVSQNPRHKITKRGQNVTFRCDPISEHNRLYWYRQTLGQGPEFLTYFQNEAQLEKSRLLSDRFSAERPKGSFSTLEIQRTEQGDSAMYLCASSPRASGGADTQYFGPGTRLTVL.

The chain recombines TRBV28 with TRBJ1-4, with a possible D match to TRBD1 (5 bases). Germline V gene lookup returns CDR1 MDHEN and CDR2 SYDVKM. This CDR3 region has 16 residues. V lost 5 bases and J 4 bases, leaving 17 bases between the germline ends. CDR3 in amino acids: CASSPGGGAFNEKLFF. CDR3 DNA: TGTGCCAGCAGTCCGGGAGGAGGGGCCTTTAATGAAAAACTGTTTTTT. Full variable domain (rest looked up from reference TRBV28 and TRBJ1-4): DVKVTQSSRYLVKRTGEKVFLECVQDMDHENMFWYRQDPGLGLRLIYFSYDVKMKEKGDIPEGYSVSREKKERFSLILESASTNQTSMYLCASSPGGGAFNEKLFFGSGTQLSVL.